The rows below give T cell receptor beta chains drawn from one sample of a study of T cells in severe cutaneous drug reactions. TCRdb reprocessed the multiplex PCR reads, keeping one entry per CDR3 protein, no DNA. The sample totals more than 3,000 distinct CDR3 sequences. Sequencing was performed on PBMCs. Receptors were obtained from a human donor with Stevens-Johnson syndrome, a severe cutaneous drug reaction. CDR3s include the opening cysteine and the closing phenylalanine or tryptophan. Part of the rows lack a size; the others show once, few, many or a class for expanded clones.

TRBJ1-2 | TRBV7-9 | NA | CASSAPTDAYGYTF
TRBJ1-6 | TRBV13 | NA | CASSFGTANSPLHF
TRBJ1-1 | TRBV28 | NA | CASSSGTGMTEAFF
TRBJ2-5 | TRBV6-2/TRBV6-3 | medium-sized | CASSRRDTETQYF
TRBJ1-5 | TRBV30 | NA | CAWSSRGNQPQHF
TRBJ2-6 | TRBV7-9 | NA | CASNFRSGANVLTF
TRBJ2-1 | TRBV7-2 | NA | CASSLVALAGAVEQFF
TRBJ2-1 | TRBV18 | NA | CASSEMMGSNEQFF
TRBJ2-4 | TRBV29-1 | medium-sized | CSVEQGAENIQYF
TRBJ1-5 | TRBV28 | NA | CASWSGGGRNQPQHF
TRBJ1-1 | TRBV2 | medium-sized | CASRNRGPEAFF
TRBJ2-3 | TRBV24-1 | NA | CASGDSHTQYF
TRBJ2-1 | TRBV4-1 | NA | CASSQDGWSEQFF
TRBJ2-1 | TRBV19 | NA | CASSIAGAGAVNEQFF
TRBJ1-2 | TRBV5-6 | NA | CASSPLTGGSNYGYTF
TRBJ2-3 | TRBV5-4 | NA | CASSDRDIISDTQYF
TRBJ2-2 | TRBV28 | NA | CASISASGRSGTLTGELFF
TRBJ2-3 | TRBV4-1 | NA | CASSQEGTSGSGDTQYF
TRBJ1-4 | TRBV28 | NA | CASSHRTGTNEKLFF
TRBJ2-3 | TRBV19 | NA | CASSFRQGGTDTQYF